Sequencing of this T cell receptor beta chain was carried out in a study of T cells in Graves' hyperthyroidism and ophthalmopathy. Study-level findings and limits: In the blood, most expanded thyroid clonotypes above 0.001 appeared as well.

What was amplified from RNA transcripts were TCR beta CDR3 regions. The HTBI primer set was used in a first-round RT-PCR of the TCR CDR3. TCRdb reprocessed the multiplex PCR reads with MiXCR, giving one entry per CDR3 protein. The table records about 700,000 distinct CDR3 sequences, about 45% of them present only once. On this clonotype: Its antigen remains unknown.

Trimming at V came to 3 bases and at J to 5 bases, leaving 5 bases not matched to a gene. The CDR3 runs to 14 residues. Looked up from germline, CDR1 is SGDLS and CDR2 is YYNGEE. The material sequenced was peripheral blood or thyroid tissue (not recorded which). V and J are TRBV9 and TRBJ1-5; 7 bases fit TRBD1. The clonotype comes from an adult man with Graves' disease, either hyperthyroidism or ophthalmopathy (not recorded which). CDR3 nucleotide sequence: TGTGCCAGCAGCGACGGGACAGATGATCAGCCCCAGCATTTT. This translates into CASSDGTDDQPQHF. Full variable domain (missing parts from reference TRBV9 and TRBJ1-5): DSGVTQTPKHLITATGQRVTLRCSPRSGDLSVYWYQQSLDQGLQFLIQYYNGEERAKGNILERFSAQQFPDLHSELNLSSLELGDSALYFCASSDGTDDQPQHFGDGTRLSIL.